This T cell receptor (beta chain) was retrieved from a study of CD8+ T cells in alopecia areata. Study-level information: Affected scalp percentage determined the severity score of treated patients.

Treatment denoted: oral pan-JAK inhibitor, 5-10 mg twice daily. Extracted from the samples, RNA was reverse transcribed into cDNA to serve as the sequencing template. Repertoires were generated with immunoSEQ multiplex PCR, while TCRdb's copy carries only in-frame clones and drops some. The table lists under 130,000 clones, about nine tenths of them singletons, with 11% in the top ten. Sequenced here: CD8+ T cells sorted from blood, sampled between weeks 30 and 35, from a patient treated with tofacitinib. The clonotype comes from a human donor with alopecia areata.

In DNA form, the CDR3 reads TGTGCCAGCAGCCAATATTTAGACAGGGCAGACGGGGAGCTGTTTTTT. Encoded protein: CASSQYLDRADGELFF. This sequence joins TRBV11-3 and TRBJ2-2; 7 bases align to TRBD1. The V gene's germline CDR1 is SGHNT and CDR2 YENEEA. V trimming: 5 bases; J trimming: 7 bases; junction bases outside the gene matches: 13. The CDR3 runs to 16 residues.